The 17 T cell receptor beta chains given below trace back to one sample, sequenced in a study of blood T cell repertoires in COVID-19. Some clones are missing from TCRdb's copy, which holds only in-frame ones; the method was immunoSEQ multiplex PCR. This table has 150,000 to 200,000 clones, roughly 87% appearing once. Sequencing was done on a sample of peripheral blood. These receptors were collected from a man between 60 and 75 years old with active or convalescent COVID-19.

The CDR3 bases are TGTGCCAGCAGCCCCCAGGGGCTAGGGGCCAACGTCCTGACTTTC. It specifies CASSPQGLGANVLTF. The V call is TRBV7-3, the J call TRBJ2-6; weak D call: TRBD1 (6 bases). V lost 5 bases, J lost 4 bases, and 12 bases lay in between. The CDR3 runs to 15 residues. The germline CDR1 and CDR2 sequences are SGHTA and FQGTGA.

The chain recombines TRBV3-1 (or the pseudogene TRBV3-2) with TRBJ1-1, with D unresolved. This CDR3 region has 15 residues. Trimming removed 3 bases from V and 0 bases from J, with 11 bases in between. Germline CDR1 reads LGHDT; CDR2 reads YNNKEL (reference sequence). The CDR3 DNA reads as TGTGCCAGCAGCCAGACTTCGGTGATGAACACTGAAGCTTTCTTT. It is translated as CASSQTSVMNTEAFF.

The chain links TRBV7-8 to TRBJ1-1, with D possibly being TRBD1 (5 bases). This CDR3 spans 17 amino acids. The V end lost 1 base, the J end lost 1 base, and 16 bases lay between the germline ends. Per germline, CDR1 SGHVS and CDR2 FQNEAQ. The chain's CDR3 is CASSLGGGTRKNTEAFF. The CDR3 coding sequence is TGTGCCAGCAGCTTAGGGGGGGGGACTCGGAAGAACACTGAAGCTTTCTTT.

This clone was found a few times. The chain is built from TRBV7-9 and TRBJ2-7; D is undetermined. CDR3 length equals 14 residues. Trimming removed 2 bases from V and 3 bases from J, with 11 bases in between. Germline-derived CDR1 and CDR2 are SEHNR and FQNEAQ (reference sequence). The CDR3 nucleotides read TGTGCCAGCAGCTTAATTGGCAAAGACTACGAGCAGTACTTC. Encoded protein: CASSLIGKDYEQYF.

This chain connects TRBV7-3 to TRBJ1-1; a weak D match, TRBD1 (5 bases). V gave up 5 bases and J gave up 0 bases, with 7 bases separating them. CDR1 and CDR2 from the germline V gene are SGHTA and FQGTGA. There are 13 residues in the CDR3. CDR3 nucleotide sequence: TGTGCCAGCAGCCGGGACTTGAACACTGAAGCTTTCTTT. Translation gives CASSRDLNTEAFF.

This chain joins TRBV7-8 and TRBJ1-2, with D possibly matching TRBD1 (6 bases). This CDR3 contains 14 residues. CDR1 and CDR2 (germline): SGHVS, FQNEAQ. V gave up 5 bases and J gave up 1 base, with 11 bases separating them. The CDR3 reads CASSPGQLNYGYTF. The CDR3, as DNA: TGTGCCAGCAGCCCTGGACAGCTTAACTATGGCTACACCTTC. Full variable domain (outside the CDR3, taken from reference TRBV7-8 and TRBJ1-2): GAGVSQSPRYKVAKRGQDVALRCDPISGHVSLFWYQQALGQGPEFLTYFQNEAQLDKSGLPSDRFFAERPEGSVSTLKIQRTQQEDSAVYLCASSPGQLNYGYTFGSGTRLTVV.

The CDR3 loop is CASSTGSGENSPLHF. Here the CDR3 DNA reads TGTGCCAGCAGTACGGGTTCGGGTGAGAACTCACCCCTCCACTTT. V gene TRBV6-5 combines with J gene TRBJ1-6; D unclear. Trimming shortened V by 5 bases and J by 10 bases, and 18 bases separated the two germline ends. Germline lookup yields CDR1 MNHEY and CDR2 SVGAGI. The CDR3 is 15 residues long.

The chain recombines TRBV7-9 with TRBJ2-5; D is unresolved. From germline, CDR1 is SEHNR and CDR2 FQNEAQ (reference sequence). This CDR3 spans 15 amino acids. Trimming left V 5 bases short and J 5 bases short, with 18 bases between. CDR3 nucleotides: TGTGCCAGCAGCCCTAACCCCGGTACCTCGGAGACCCAGTACTTC. The encoded protein is CASSPNPGTSETQYF.

CDR3 sequence: CASSPGQGAKTF. CDR3 nucleotide sequence: TGTGCCAGCAGCCCGGGACAGGGTGCTAAAACCTTC. V is TRBV3-1 (or the pseudogene TRBV3-2) and J is TRBJ1-2; 9 nucleotides match TRBD1. Germline-derived CDR1 and CDR2 are LGHDT and YNNKEL (reference sequence). V was pared by 4 bases and J by 14 bases, with 8 bases of the junction left unmatched. The CDR3 loop spans 12 amino acids.

The table lists this clone with a count of one. The J gene is TRBJ1-1, the V gene TRBV5-1; D remains ambiguous. Per germline, CDR1 SGHRS and CDR2 YFSETQ. Trimming left V 4 bases short and J 5 bases short, with 15 bases between. The CDR3 consists of 14 residues. CDR3 bases: TGCGCCAGCAGCCTTGGGCTCCTTGGTACTGAAGCTTTCTTT. Translated: CASSLGLLGTEAFF.

The chain employs TRBV5-6 and TRBJ2-3, with D perhaps TRBD2 (6 bases). In germline, CDR1 is SGHDT, CDR2 YYEEEE. This CDR3 contains 15 residues. Trimming took 4 bases from V and 3 from J, leaving 15 bases between them. CDR3 coding DNA: TGTGCCAGCAGCGGGGGAGGTAGCGAGACAGATACGCAGTATTTT. It specifies CASSGGGSETDTQYF.

The chain carries TRBV3-1 (or the pseudogene TRBV3-2) and TRBJ2-3; D gene ambiguous. Germline values: CDR1 LGHDT, CDR2 YNNKEL (reference sequence). The CDR3 length is 13 residues. The V and J ends lost 6 bases and 1 base respectively, with 8 bases between them. CDR3 coding DNA: TGTGCCAGCAGGCTCGAGGGCACAGATACGCAGTATTTT. Translation: CASRLEGTDTQYF.

V and J are TRBV5-1 and TRBJ2-1; 10 bases are shared with TRBD1. Looked up from germline, CDR1 is SGHRS and CDR2 is YFSETQ. Unmatched junction bases numbered 4, after V lost 4 bases and J lost 3 bases. CDR3 length equals 15 residues. The CDR3 loop reads CASSLGQGSYNEQFF. The CDR3 nucleotides are TGCGCCAGCAGCCTGGGACAGGGGAGCTACAATGAGCAGTTCTTC.

The V gene is TRBV5-1, the J gene TRBJ1-2; TRBD1 matches at 8 bases. From germline, CDR1 is SGHRS and CDR2 YFSETQ. V lost 0 bases and J lost 6; bases outside the gene matches: 10. The CDR3 extends over 16 amino acids. The CDR3 is CASSLGQGINYDGYTF. CDR3 nucleotide sequence: TGCGCCAGCAGCTTGGGACAGGGGATCAACTATGATGGCTACACCTTC. Full variable domain (rest looked up from reference TRBV5-1 and TRBJ1-2): KAGVTQTPRYLIKTRGQQVTLSCSPISGHRSVSWYQQTPGQGLQFLFEYFSETQRNKGNFPGRFSGRQFSNSRSEMNVSTLELGDSALYLCASSLGQGINYDGYTFGSGTRLTVV.

This rearrangement joins TRBV11-2 to TRBJ2-1; no firm D call. V gave up 1 base and J gave up 5 bases, with 15 bases separating them. The germline V gene encodes CDR1 SGHAT and CDR2 FQNNGV. The CDR3 loop spans 16 amino acids. In nucleotides, the CDR3 is TGTGCCAGCAGCTTAGTAGCCCTAGTTCTTAACAATGAGCAGTTCTTC. The encoded protein is CASSLVALVLNNEQFF.

This chain connects TRBV19 to TRBJ2-6, with D unclear. The germline CDR1 and CDR2 sequences are LNHDA and SQIVND (reference sequence). The CDR3 has 15 amino acids. Trimming shortened V by 11 bases and J by 2 bases, and 16 bases separated the two germline ends. In DNA form, the CDR3 reads TGTGCCGCAGCAGATCGGGTAGCTGGGGCCAACGTCCTGACTTTC. Translating gives CAAADRVAGANVLTF.

The rearrangement links TRBV19 to TRBJ2-2, with 7 bases matching TRBD1. The CDR3 sequence is 14 residues long. Per the germline V gene, CDR1 is LNHDA and CDR2 is SQIVND (reference sequence). The trim removed 7 bases at V and 4 bases at J, leaving 6 bases unmatched. CDR3 nucleotides: TGTGCCAGTAAACAGGGGTTCGGCACCGGGGAGCTGTTTTTT. This encodes CASKQGFGTGELFF.